This record covers a single T cell receptor beta chain. The CDR3 extends over 13 amino acids. V was pared by 8 bases and J by 0 bases, with 10 bases between. The V gene's germline CDR1 is MNHNS and CDR2 SASEGT. The sample is drawn from a study of T cell changes during pregnancy in multiple sclerosis. Sequencing used immunoSEQ multiplex PCR; TCRdb keeps in-frame clones, though not all of them. The sample carries about 52,000 clones, approximately 92% recorded once. This clonotype was sampled from a female donor in good health, enrolled as a control in a pregnancy study. The sample was CD4+ T cells from peripheral blood mononuclear cells, taken after pregnancy. V usage is TRBV6-1 and J usage is TRBJ1-1; D may be TRBD1 (6 bases). In DNA, the CDR3 is TGTGCCAGCTCAAGGGGGATGAACACTGAAGCTTTCTTT. Translating gives CASSRGMNTEAFF.